This entry lists 27 T cell receptor beta chains sequenced from one sample in a study of long-term antiretroviral therapy in people with HIV. Survey-level immunoSEQ v3.0 assays were run. Profiled with immunoSEQ multiplex PCR; TCRdb holds only in-frame clones, not every one. The sample records tens of thousands of clones, roughly 85% being singletons. The sequencing used unsorted PBMCs, collected 2.3 years after starting antiretroviral therapy. Source of these receptors: a man aged 35 to 55 with HIV.

The CDR3 region is CASSLESTSGEAFF. In DNA, the CDR3 is TGCGCCAGCAGCTTGGAGTCTACTTCTGGCGAAGCTTTCTTT. The chain joins TRBV5-1 to TRBJ1-1; D is undetermined. The CDR3 spans 14 residues. Deletions cut 0 bases from V and 8 bases from J, with 14 bases between. Germline V gene data show CDR1 as SGHRS and CDR2 as YFSETQ. The full variable domain, rest sourced from reference TRBV5-1 and TRBJ1-1, is KAGVTQTPRYLIKTRGQQVTLSCSPISGHRSVSWYQQTPGQGLQFLFEYFSETQRNKGNFPGRFSGRQFSNSRSEMNVSTLELGDSALYLCASSLESTSGEAFFGQGTRLTVV.

V gene TRBV6-1 combines with J gene TRBJ2-2; TRBD2 aligns across 7 bases. With 8 bases clipped from V and 7 bases from J, the junction kept 7 bases outside the gene matches. The V gene's germline CDR1 is MNHNS and CDR2 SASEGT. The CDR3 has 13 residues. The CDR3 sequence: CASGTTTFGELFF. CDR3 nucleotides: TGTGCCAGCGGGACTACCACCTTCGGGGAGCTGTTTTTT.

The CDR3 reads CASSLSGTGDQPQHF. CDR3 sequence (DNA): TGTGCCAGCTCACTATCCGGGACAGGGGATCAGCCCCAGCATTTT. The chain carries TRBV18 and TRBJ1-5; 10 nucleotides match TRBD1. Germline V gene data show CDR1 as KGHSH and CDR2 as LQKENI. The ends lost 4 bases at V and 5 bases at J; junction bases unmatched: 5. CDR3 length: 15 amino acids.

The rearrangement joins TRBV27 to TRBJ1-5; D not resolved. The CDR3 has 15 amino acids. Trimming took 1 base from V and 0 from J, leaving 7 bases between them. Looked up from germline, CDR1 is MNHEY and CDR2 is SMNVEV (reference sequence). The CDR3 here is CASSLLGNSNQPQHF. The CDR3 DNA is TGTGCCAGCAGTTTATTGGGGAATAGCAATCAGCCCCAGCATTTT.

The DNA of the CDR3 is TGTGCCAGCAGTGAAGGGACAGGCGTCTACGAGCAGTACTTC. This codes for CASSEGTGVYEQYF. The V gene is TRBV25-1, the J gene TRBJ2-7; 8 nucleotides line up with TRBD1. The germline V gene encodes CDR1 MGHDK and CDR2 SYGVNS. Trimming took 2 bases from V and 3 from J; bases not matched to a gene: 3. This CDR3 has 14 amino acids.

The chain links TRBV7-3 to TRBJ2-1; D is perhaps TRBD1 or TRBD2 (5 bases each). V gave up 4 bases and J gave up 0 bases, with 13 bases separating them. This CDR3 region has 16 residues. Germline CDR1 SGHTA, CDR2 FQGTGA. CDR3 region: CASSSQPGSSYNEQFF. The CDR3 coding sequence is TGTGCCAGCAGCTCTCAACCAGGGAGCTCCTACAATGAGCAGTTCTTC.

J is TRBJ2-7 and V is TRBV6-1; no firm D call. Germline values: CDR1 MNHNS, CDR2 SASEGT. This CDR3 comprises 13 residues. V lost 5 bases, J lost 3 bases, and 11 bases lay in between. The CDR3 nucleotides are TGTGCCAGCAGTAGTCTATCAGGCTACGAGCAGTACTTC. Translated: CASSSLSGYEQYF.

This chain uses TRBV7-4 with TRBJ2-1; 15 bases align to TRBD2. CDR1 is SGHVT, CDR2 SQSDAQ, per germline. CDR3 length: 19 amino acids. Unmatched junction bases numbered 11, after V lost 2 bases and J lost 6 bases. In nucleotides, the CDR3 is TGTGCCAGCAGCTTACGATCCCCGGGACTAGCGGGAGGTTGCAATGAGCAGTTCTTC. It encodes CASSLRSPGLAGGCNEQFF. The variable domain in full, with the rest retrieved from reference TRBV7-4 and TRBJ2-1, is GAGVSQSPRYKVAKRGRDVALRCDSISGHVTLYWYRQTLGQGSEVLTYSQSDAQRDKSGRPSGRFSAERPERSVSTLKIQRTEQGDSAVYLCASSLRSPGLAGGCNEQFFGPGTRLTVL.

The chain uses TRBV10-3 and TRBJ1-1, with D uncertain. Trimming shortened V by 6 bases and J by 1 base, and 12 bases separated the two germline ends. This CDR3 comprises 14 residues. CDR1 and CDR2 from the germline V gene are ENHRY and SYGVKD. CDR3 amino acids: CAIRTATQNTEAFF. In DNA, the CDR3 is TGTGCCATCAGGACCGCTACACAGAACACTGAAGCTTTCTTT.

The chain joins TRBV7-2 to TRBJ1-1; no definite D call. Germline V CDR1 and CDR2: SGHTA, FQGNSA. Trimming took off 5 bases at V and 7 bases at J, with 11 bases between the two ends. The CDR3 runs 12 residues. The CDR3 loop is CASSGDGFEAFF. CDR3 DNA: TGTGCCAGCAGCGGTGACGGATTTGAAGCTTTCTTT.

The CDR3 loop reads CASQRGLGRGWDTQYF. For the CDR3, the DNA is TGTGCCAGCCAGAGGGGACTCGGCAGGGGCTGGGATACGCAGTATTTT. This chain connects TRBV28 to TRBJ2-3; D is possibly TRBD1 or TRBD2 (6 bases each). The CDR3 has 16 amino acids. Germline V gene lookup returns CDR1 MDHEN and CDR2 SYDVKM. V shed 8 bases and J shed 6 bases, with 24 bases lying between them.

The chain joins TRBV7-9 to TRBJ1-2, with D perhaps matching TRBD1 (5 bases). The CDR3 loop spans 17 amino acids. Germline-derived CDR1 and CDR2 are SEHNR and FQNEAQ (reference sequence). V lost 6 bases, J lost 4 bases, and 24 bases lay in between. CDR3 nucleotide sequence: TGTGCCAGCAGGAACCGGGACCCCCGGGATTTCAGCTATGGCTACACCTTC. Amino acids: CASRNRDPRDFSYGYTF.

The rearrangement links TRBV7-8 to TRBJ2-1, with 11 bases aligning to TRBD2. The CDR3 is 13 residues long. The trim removed 5 bases at V and 8 bases at J, leaving 2 bases unmatched. Germline loops: CDR1 SGHVS, CDR2 FQNEAQ. The CDR3 bases are TGTGCCAGCAGCGTGGGACTAGCGGATGAGCAGTTCTTC. It is translated as CASSVGLADEQFF.

The DNA for the CDR3 is TGTGCCAGCAAGTTCCCGACAGACGATAATGAAAAACTGTTTTTT. Translation: CASKFPTDDNEKLFF. The chain couples TRBV2 to TRBJ1-4; the D gene is possibly TRBD1 (5 bases). This CDR3 contains 15 residues. Germline-derived CDR1 and CDR2 are SNHLY and FYNNEI. Deletions cut 7 bases from V and 4 bases from J, with 16 bases between.

The chain links TRBV4-1 to TRBJ1-6; 12 bases map to TRBD1. The germline V gene has CDR1 MGHRA and CDR2 YSYEKL. The CDR3 spans 19 residues. Losses at the gene ends were 2 bases for V and 4 bases for J; bases not matched to a gene: 9. The CDR3 reads CASSQTPGQGATYNSPLHF. The CDR3 DNA follows: TGCGCCAGCAGCCAAACCCCGGGACAGGGGGCTACTTATAATTCACCCCTCCACTTT.

The chain recombines TRBV29-1 with TRBJ2-4; 15 bases agree with TRBD2. This CDR3 has 15 residues. From germline, CDR1 is SQVTM and CDR2 ANQGSEA. With V trimmed by 4 bases and J by 4 bases, 2 bases remained unmatched. DNA of the CDR3: TGCAGCGTTGGTGGACTAGCGGGAGGGAAAAACATTCAGTACTTC. Translation gives CSVGGLAGGKNIQYF.

The V gene is TRBV11-2, the J gene TRBJ2-7; no reliable D call. CDR3 length equals 13 residues. The V and J ends lost 2 bases and 1 base respectively, with 6 bases between them. Germline CDR1 is SGHAT and CDR2 is FQNNGV. In nucleotides, the CDR3 is TGTGCCAGCAGCTTAACACAGTCCTACGAGCAGTACTTC. This encodes CASSLTQSYEQYF.

The V call is TRBV2, the J call TRBJ2-7; D might be TRBD1 (5 bases). The V gene's germline CDR1 is SNHLY and CDR2 FYNNEI. Trimming removed 8 bases at V and 2 bases at J, with 19 bases between. The CDR3 extends over 15 amino acids. The CDR3 reads CASRLGQVYPYEQYF. CDR3 in DNA: TGTGCCAGCCGATTGGGGCAGGTGTACCCCTACGAGCAGTACTTC.

J is TRBJ2-7 and V is TRBV4-1, with 13 bases fitting TRBD2. Germline loops: CDR1 MGHRA, CDR2 YSYEKL. J gave up 4 bases and V 3 bases, and 6 bases lay outside the gene matches. The CDR3 length is 16 residues. CDR3 sequence (DNA): TGCGCCAGCAGCCACGATGGACTAGCGGGAGAGTACGAGCAGTACTTC. It yields the protein CASSHDGLAGEYEQYF.

V is TRBV4-1 and J is TRBJ2-1, with unresolved D. The V and J ends lost 1 base and 7 bases respectively, with 11 bases between them. Germline CDR1 and CDR2: MGHRA and YSYEKL. CDR3 length: 14 amino acids. CDR3 coding DNA: TGCGCCAGCAGCCAAGGTACGTTATCGAATGAGCAGTTCTTC. Translating it yields CASSQGTLSNEQFF.

This clone was found once. This rearrangement joins TRBV12-5 to TRBJ1-2, with a possible D match to TRBD1 (6 bases). Germline CDR1 and CDR2: LGHNT and FRNRAP. Trimming shortened V by 3 bases and J by 3 bases, and 8 bases separated the two germline ends. This CDR3 is 13 amino acids long. In nucleotides, the CDR3 is TGTGCTAGTGGTTTCTGGACAGACTATGGCTACACCTTC. Translating gives CASGFWTDYGYTF.

This clone was seen more than once but under ten times. The genes are TRBV27 and TRBJ1-5; 8 nucleotides align to TRBD1. V was clipped by 6 bases and J by 3 bases; unmatched bases: 4. Germline V gene data show CDR1 as MNHEY and CDR2 as SMNVEV (reference sequence). CDR3 length equals 14 residues. In DNA form, the CDR3 reads TGTGCCAGCAGCCGACAGGGGAACAATCAGCCCCAGCATTTT. It specifies CASSRQGNNQPQHF.

The rearrangement joins TRBV27 to TRBJ1-1, with 9 positions matching TRBD1. V dropped 5 bases and J dropped 3; count of bases not matched to a gene: 7. The germline V gene encodes CDR1 MNHEY and CDR2 SMNVEV (reference sequence). This CDR3 is 15 amino acids long. CDR3 residues: CASSPYRGQDTEAFF. The CDR3 coding sequence is TGTGCCAGCAGTCCCTACAGGGGGCAAGACACTGAAGCTTTCTTT.

V gene TRBV20-1 combines with J gene TRBJ1-1; unclear D gene. CDR3 size: 11 residues. Looked up from germline, CDR1 is DFQATT and CDR2 is SNEGSKA (reference sequence). Between the trimmed V and J ends, which lost 4 bases and 8 bases, there was a span of 11 bases. CDR3 sequence reads: CSATGPREAFF. In DNA, the CDR3 is TGCAGTGCTACCGGGCCCCGGGAAGCTTTCTTT.

The rearrangement uses TRBV2 and TRBJ2-1; possibly TRBD1 for D (7 bases). CDR3 length: 16 residues. V was clipped by 4 bases and J by 0 bases, with 13 bases between them. Germline-derived CDR1 and CDR2 are SNHLY and FYNNEI. The CDR3 is CASSGGAGGSYNEQFF. CDR3 sequence (DNA): TGTGCCAGCAGTGGGGGGGCAGGGGGCTCCTACAATGAGCAGTTCTTC.

The genes are TRBV13 and TRBJ1-1, with D uncertain. Germline V CDR1 and CDR2: PRHDT, FYEKMQ (reference sequence). The germline V and J ends were trimmed by 7 bases and 0 bases, with 15 bases remaining between them. CDR3 length equals 15 residues. This chain's CDR3 is CASIVRGNMNTEAFF. The CDR3 DNA follows: TGTGCCAGCATTGTACGGGGTAACATGAACACTGAAGCTTTCTTT.

This clone was detected only a few times. The chain employs TRBV7-9 and TRBJ2-7; a possible D gene is TRBD2 (5 bases). This CDR3 is 17 amino acids long. Germline loops: CDR1 SEHNR, CDR2 FQNEAQ (reference sequence). V gave up 0 bases and J gave up 1 base, with 16 bases separating them. The CDR3 loop reads CASSLALGLAHSYEQYF. In DNA, the CDR3 is TGTGCCAGCAGCTTAGCCCTCGGCCTAGCCCATTCCTACGAGCAGTACTTC.